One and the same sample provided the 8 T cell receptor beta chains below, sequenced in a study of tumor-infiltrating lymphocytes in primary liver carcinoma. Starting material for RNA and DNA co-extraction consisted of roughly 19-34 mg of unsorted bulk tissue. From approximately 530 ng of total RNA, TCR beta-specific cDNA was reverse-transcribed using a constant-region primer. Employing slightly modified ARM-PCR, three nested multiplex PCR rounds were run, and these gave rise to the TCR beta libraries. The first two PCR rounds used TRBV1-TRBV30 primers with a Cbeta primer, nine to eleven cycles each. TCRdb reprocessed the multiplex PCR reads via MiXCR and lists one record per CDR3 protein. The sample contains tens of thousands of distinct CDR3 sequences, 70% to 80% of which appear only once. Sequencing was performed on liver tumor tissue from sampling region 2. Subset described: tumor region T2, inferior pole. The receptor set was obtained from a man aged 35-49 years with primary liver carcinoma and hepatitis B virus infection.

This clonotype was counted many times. The chain's CDR3 is CASSFPGQGAQDTQYF. CDR3 nucleotide sequence: TGTGCCAGCAGTTTCCCGGGACAGGGGGCGCAGGATACGCAGTATTTT. The gene calls are TRBV5-5 and TRBJ2-3, with 12 bases fitting TRBD1. Trimming removed 5 bases from V and 6 bases from J; junction bases left unmatched: 10. CDR1 and CDR2 (germline): SGHKS, YYEKEE (reference sequence). The CDR3 runs 16 residues.

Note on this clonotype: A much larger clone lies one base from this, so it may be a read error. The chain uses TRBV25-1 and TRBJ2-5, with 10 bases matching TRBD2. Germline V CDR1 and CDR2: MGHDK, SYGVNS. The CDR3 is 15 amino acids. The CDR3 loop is CASSEWLAGEETKYF. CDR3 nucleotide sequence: TGTGCCAGCAGTGAATGGCTAGCGGGAGAGGAGACCAAGTACTTC.

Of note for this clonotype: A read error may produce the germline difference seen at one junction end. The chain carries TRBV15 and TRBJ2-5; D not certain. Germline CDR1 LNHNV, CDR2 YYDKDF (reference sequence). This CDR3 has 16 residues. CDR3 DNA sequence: TGTGCCACCAGCTCCAGAATTGACTCGTCGCAAGAGATCCAGTACTTC. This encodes CATSSRIDSSQEIQYF. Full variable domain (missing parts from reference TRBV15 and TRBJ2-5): DAMVIQNPRYQVTQFGKPVTLSCSQTLNHNVMYWYQQKSSQAPKLLFHYYDKDFNNEADTPDNFQSRRPNTSFCFLDIRSPGLGDTAMYLCATSSRIDSSQEIQYFGPGTRLLVL.

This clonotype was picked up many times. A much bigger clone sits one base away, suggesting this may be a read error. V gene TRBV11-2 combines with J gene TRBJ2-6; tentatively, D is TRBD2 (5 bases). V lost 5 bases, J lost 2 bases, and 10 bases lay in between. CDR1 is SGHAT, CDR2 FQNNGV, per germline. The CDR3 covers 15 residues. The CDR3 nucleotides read TGTGCCAGCAGCAATGGACTCCCTGGGGCCAACGTCCTGACTTTC. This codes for CASSNGLPGANVLTF.

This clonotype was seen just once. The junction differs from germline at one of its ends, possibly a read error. The chain's CDR3 is CASSLGQERTF. Here the CDR3 DNA reads TGTGCCAGCAGCTTAGGACAGGAGCGGACCTTC. This chain links TRBV13 with TRBJ2-1; D possibly matches TRBD1 or TRBD2 (5 bases each). The germline gives CDR1 PRHDT, CDR2 FYEKMQ (reference sequence). The CDR3 contains 11 residues.

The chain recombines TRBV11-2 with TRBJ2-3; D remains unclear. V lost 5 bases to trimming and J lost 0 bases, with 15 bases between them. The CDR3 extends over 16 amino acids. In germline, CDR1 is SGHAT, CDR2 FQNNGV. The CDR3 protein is CASSLPSNGSTDTQYF. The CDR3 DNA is TGTGCCAGCAGCCTCCCGAGTAACGGCAGCACAGATACGCAGTATTTT.

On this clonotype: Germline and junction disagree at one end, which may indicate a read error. Written as DNA, the CDR3 is TGTGCCAGCGGCCTTGGGACTAGCACACAAACAGATATGCAGTATTTT. Its protein is CASGLGTSTQTDMQYF. This chain uses TRBV11-1 with TRBJ2-3, with 9 bases identical to TRBD2. Germline CDR1 SGHAT, CDR2 FQDESV (reference sequence). The CDR3 contains 16 residues.

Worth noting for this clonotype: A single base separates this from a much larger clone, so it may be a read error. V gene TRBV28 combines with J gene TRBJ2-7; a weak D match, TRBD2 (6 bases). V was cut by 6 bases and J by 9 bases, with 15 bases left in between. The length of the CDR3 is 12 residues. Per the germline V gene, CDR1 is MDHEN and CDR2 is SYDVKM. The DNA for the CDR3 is TGTGCCAGCAGCTCGGGAGCGGGCGCGCAGTACTTC. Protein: CASSSGAGAQYF. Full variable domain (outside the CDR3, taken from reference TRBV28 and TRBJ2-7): DVKVTQSSRYLVKRTGEKVFLECVQDMDHENMFWYRQDPGLGLRLIYFSYDVKMKEKGDIPEGYSVSREKKERFSLILESASTNQTSMYLCASSSGAGAQYFGPGTRLTVT.